This entry is about one T cell receptor (beta chain). The assay was immunoSEQ multiplex PCR, and TCRdb's table has in-frame clones only and misses some. The sample includes about 150,000 clones, 80% of them seen just once. This sample is part of a study of blood T cell repertoires in COVID-19. About the study: The United States, Italy and Spain provided the acute and convalescent COVID-19 samples.

Trimming removed 0 bases from V and 10 bases from J; junction bases left unmatched: 9. Looked up from germline, CDR1 is LNHDA and CDR2 is SQIVND (reference sequence). The CDR3 is 16 amino acids. The sequenced sample consisted of peripheral blood. This chain links TRBV19 with TRBJ1-6; 7 bases map to TRBD1. The source of this sequence is a woman aged 45-65 years with acute or convalescent COVID-19. CDR3: CASSIDRQGSGSPLHF. DNA for the CDR3: TGTGCCAGTAGTATAGACCGACAGGGTTCAGGATCACCCCTCCACTTT.